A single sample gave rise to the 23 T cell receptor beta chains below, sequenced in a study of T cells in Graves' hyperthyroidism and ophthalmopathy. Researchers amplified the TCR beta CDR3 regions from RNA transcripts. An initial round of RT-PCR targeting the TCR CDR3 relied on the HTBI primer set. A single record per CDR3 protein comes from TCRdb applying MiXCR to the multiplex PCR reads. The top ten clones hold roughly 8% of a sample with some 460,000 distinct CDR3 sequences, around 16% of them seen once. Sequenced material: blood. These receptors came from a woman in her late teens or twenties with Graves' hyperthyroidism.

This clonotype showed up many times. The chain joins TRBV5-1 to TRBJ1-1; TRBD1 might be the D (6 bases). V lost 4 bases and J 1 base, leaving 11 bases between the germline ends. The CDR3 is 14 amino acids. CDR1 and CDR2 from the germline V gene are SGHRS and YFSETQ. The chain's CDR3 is CASSPGTSNTEAFF. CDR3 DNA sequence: TGCGCCAGCAGCCCCGGGACATCGAACACTGAAGCTTTCTTT.

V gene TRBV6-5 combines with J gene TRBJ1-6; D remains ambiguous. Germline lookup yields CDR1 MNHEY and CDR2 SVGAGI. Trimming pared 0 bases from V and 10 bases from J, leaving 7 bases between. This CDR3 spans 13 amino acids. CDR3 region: CASSYSNSSPLHF. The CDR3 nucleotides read TGTGCCAGCAGTTACTCGAATTCCTCACCCCTCCACTTT.

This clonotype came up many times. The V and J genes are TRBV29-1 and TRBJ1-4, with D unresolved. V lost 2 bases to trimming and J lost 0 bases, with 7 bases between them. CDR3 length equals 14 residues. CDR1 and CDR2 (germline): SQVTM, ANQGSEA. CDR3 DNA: TGCAGCGTTGAAAGGGCGTCAACTAATGAAAAACTGTTTTTT. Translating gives CSVERASTNEKLFF.

Here the CDR3 reads CASSRGGYQPQHF. CDR3 in DNA: TGTGCCAGCAGCCGAGGAGGTTATCAGCCCCAGCATTTT. The chain links TRBV5-6 to TRBJ1-5, with no clear D. There are 13 residues in the CDR3. CDR1 and CDR2 from the germline V gene are SGHDT and YYEEEE. V was shortened by 4 bases and J by 5 bases, with 10 bases between the two germline ends.

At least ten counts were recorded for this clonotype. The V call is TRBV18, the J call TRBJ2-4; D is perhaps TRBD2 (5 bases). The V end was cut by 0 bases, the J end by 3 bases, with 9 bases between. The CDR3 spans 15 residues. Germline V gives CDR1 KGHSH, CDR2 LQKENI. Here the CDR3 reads CASSPPWENKNIQYF. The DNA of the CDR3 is TGTGCCAGCTCACCACCTTGGGAGAACAAAAACATTCAGTACTTC.

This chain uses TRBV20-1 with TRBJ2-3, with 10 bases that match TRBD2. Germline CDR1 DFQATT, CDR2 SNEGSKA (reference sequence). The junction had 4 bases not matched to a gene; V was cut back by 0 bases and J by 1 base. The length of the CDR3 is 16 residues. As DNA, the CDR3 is TGCAGTGCTAGAGATAGTCTAGCGGGAGGCACAGATACGCAGTATTTT. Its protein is CSARDSLAGGTDTQYF.

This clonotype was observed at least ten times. CDR3 nucleotides: TGTGCCAGCAGTACCCCCACTGGGAGCGTAATAGATACGCAGTATTTT. This gives the protein CASSTPTGSVIDTQYF. The gene calls are TRBV12-3 or TRBV12-4 and TRBJ2-3, with a tentative D call TRBD2 (5 bases). CDR3 length: 16 amino acids. Trimming removed 5 bases at V and 5 bases at J, with 20 bases between.

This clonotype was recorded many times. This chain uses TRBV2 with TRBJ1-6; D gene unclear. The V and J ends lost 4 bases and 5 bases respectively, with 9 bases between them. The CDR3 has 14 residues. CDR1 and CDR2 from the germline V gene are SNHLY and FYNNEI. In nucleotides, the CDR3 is TGTGCCAGCAGTGGCGACTGGGATAATTCACCCCTCCACTTT. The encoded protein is CASSGDWDNSPLHF.

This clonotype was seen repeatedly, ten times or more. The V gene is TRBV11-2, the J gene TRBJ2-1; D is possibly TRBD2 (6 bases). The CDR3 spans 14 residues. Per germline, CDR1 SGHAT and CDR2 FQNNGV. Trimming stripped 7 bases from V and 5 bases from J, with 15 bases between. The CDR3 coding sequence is TGTGCCAGCACCACTGCGGGACTCCACAATGAGCAGTTCTTC. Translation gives CASTTAGLHNEQFF.

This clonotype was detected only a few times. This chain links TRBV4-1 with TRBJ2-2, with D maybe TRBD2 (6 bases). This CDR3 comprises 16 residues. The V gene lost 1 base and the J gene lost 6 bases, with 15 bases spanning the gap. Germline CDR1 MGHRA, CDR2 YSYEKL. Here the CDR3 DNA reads TGCGCCAGCAGCCAAGTTACGGGAGTTGTAGCCGGGGAGCTGTTTTTT. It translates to CASSQVTGVVAGELFF.

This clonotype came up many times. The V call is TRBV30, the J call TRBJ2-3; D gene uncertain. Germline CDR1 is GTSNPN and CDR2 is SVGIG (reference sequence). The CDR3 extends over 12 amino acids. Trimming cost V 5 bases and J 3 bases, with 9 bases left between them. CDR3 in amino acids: CAWSTQTDTQYF. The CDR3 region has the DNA TGTGCCTGGTCAACTCAGACAGATACGCAGTATTTT.

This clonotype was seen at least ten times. The CDR3 protein is CASSFGLAGGPSTDTQYF. The CDR3 DNA sequence: TGTGCCAGCAGTTTTGGCCTAGCGGGAGGTCCTAGCACAGATACGCAGTATTTT. The chain is built from TRBV12-3 or TRBV12-4 and TRBJ2-3, with 11 positions matching TRBD2. This CDR3 is 18 amino acids long. The V segment lost 3 bases and the J segment 0 bases; nucleotides outside the gene matches: 8.

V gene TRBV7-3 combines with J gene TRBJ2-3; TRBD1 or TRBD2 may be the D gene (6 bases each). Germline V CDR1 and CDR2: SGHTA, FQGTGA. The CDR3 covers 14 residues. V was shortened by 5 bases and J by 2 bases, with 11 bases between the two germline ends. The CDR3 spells CASSPGALTDTQYF. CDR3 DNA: TGTGCCAGCAGCCCGGGGGCCCTCACAGATACGCAGTATTTT.

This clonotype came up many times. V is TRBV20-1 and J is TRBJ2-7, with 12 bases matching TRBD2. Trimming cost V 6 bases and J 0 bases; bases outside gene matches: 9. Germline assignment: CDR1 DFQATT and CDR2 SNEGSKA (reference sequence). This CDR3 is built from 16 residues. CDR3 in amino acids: CSAHWTSGKSSYEQYF. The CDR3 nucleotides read TGCAGTGCCCATTGGACTAGCGGGAAGAGCTCCTACGAGCAGTACTTC.

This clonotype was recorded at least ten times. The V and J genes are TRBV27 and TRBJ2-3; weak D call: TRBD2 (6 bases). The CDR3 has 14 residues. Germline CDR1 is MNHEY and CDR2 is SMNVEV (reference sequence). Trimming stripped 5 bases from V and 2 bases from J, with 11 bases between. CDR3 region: CASSRRRDTDTQYF. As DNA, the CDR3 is TGTGCCAGCAGTCGGAGGCGGGACACAGATACGCAGTATTTT.

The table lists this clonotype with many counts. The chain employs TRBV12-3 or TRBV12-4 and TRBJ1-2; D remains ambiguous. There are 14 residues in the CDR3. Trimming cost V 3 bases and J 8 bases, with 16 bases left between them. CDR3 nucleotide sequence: TGTGCCAGCAGTTTGTTTTTTCCAACTCGGGGCTACACCTTC. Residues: CASSLFFPTRGYTF.

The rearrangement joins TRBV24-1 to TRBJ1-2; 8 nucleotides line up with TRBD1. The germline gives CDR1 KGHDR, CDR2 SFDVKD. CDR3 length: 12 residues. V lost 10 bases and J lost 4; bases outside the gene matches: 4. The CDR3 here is CATDRGSYGYTF. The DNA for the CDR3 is TGTGCCACAGACAGGGGAAGCTATGGCTACACCTTC.

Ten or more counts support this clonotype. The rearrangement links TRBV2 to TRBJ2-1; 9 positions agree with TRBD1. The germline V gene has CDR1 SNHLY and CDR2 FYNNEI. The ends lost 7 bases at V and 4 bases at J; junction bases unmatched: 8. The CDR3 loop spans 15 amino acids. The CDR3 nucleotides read TGTGCCAGCACCTTACAGGGGGCCGTATACAATGAGCAGTTCTTC. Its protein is CASTLQGAVYNEQFF. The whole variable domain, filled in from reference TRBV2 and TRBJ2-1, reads EPEVTQTPSHQVTQMGQEVILRCVPISNHLYFYWYRQILGQKVEFLVSFYNNEISEKSEIFDDQFSVERPDGSNFTLKIRSTKLEDSAMYFCASTLQGAVYNEQFFGPGTRLTVL.

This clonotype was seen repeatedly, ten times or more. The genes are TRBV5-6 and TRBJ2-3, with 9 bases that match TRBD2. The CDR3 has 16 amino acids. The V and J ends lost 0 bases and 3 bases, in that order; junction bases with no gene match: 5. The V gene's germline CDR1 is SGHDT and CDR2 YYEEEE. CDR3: CASSLELRGGTDTQYF. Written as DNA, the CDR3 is TGTGCCAGCAGCTTGGAGCTGCGGGGGGGAACAGATACGCAGTATTTT.

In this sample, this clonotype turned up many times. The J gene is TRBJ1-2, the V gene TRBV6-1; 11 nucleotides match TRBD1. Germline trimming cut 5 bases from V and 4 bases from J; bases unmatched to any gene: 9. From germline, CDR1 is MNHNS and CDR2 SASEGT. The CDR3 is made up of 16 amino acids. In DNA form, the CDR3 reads TGTGCCAGCAGTTACGTACGGACAGGGGGCGGCTATGGCTACACCTTC. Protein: CASSYVRTGGGYGYTF.

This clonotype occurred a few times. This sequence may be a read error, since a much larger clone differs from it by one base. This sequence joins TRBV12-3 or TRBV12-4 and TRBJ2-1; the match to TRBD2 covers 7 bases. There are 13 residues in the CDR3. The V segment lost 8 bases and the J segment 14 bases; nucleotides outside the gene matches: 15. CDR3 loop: CASERSGARFEFF. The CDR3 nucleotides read TGTGCCAGCGAGAGGAGCGGGGCCCGGTTCGAGTTCTTC.

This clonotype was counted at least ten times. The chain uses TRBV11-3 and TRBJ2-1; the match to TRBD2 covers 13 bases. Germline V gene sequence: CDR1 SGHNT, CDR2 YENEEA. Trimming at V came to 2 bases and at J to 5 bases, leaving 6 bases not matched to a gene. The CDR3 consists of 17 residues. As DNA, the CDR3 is TGTGCCAGCAGCTTATGGACTAGCGGGAGAGGGAACAATGAGCAGTTCTTC. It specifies CASSLWTSGRGNNEQFF. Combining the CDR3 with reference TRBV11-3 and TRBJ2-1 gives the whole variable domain EAGVVQSPRYKIIEKKQPVAFWCNPISGHNTLYWYLQNLGQGPELLIRYENEEAVDDSQLPKDRFSAERLKGVDSTLKIQPAELGDSAVYLCASSLWTSGRGNNEQFFGPGTRLTVL.

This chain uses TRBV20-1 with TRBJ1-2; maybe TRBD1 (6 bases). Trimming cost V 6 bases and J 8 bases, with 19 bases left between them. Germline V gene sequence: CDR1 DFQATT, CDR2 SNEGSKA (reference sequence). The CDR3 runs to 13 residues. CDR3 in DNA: TGCAGTGCCTTCCGAGGGGGGAACGACGGCTACACCTTC. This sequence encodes CSAFRGGNDGYTF.